A selection of T cell receptor beta chains follows, all from one sample in a study of blood T cell repertoires in COVID-19. Measured with immunoSEQ multiplex PCR; TCRdb has only the in-frame clones, and not every one. The sample has a few hundred thousand clones, around 83% seen once. The sequencing sample was made of PBMCs or T cells enriched from blood (not recorded which). These receptors came from a woman aged 45-65 years who had been exposed to COVID-19. The CDR3 runs from the conserved cysteine through the conserved F or W. Each record gives: clone size, V gene, D gene, J gene, CDR3 protein, CDR3 DNA. D genes are given only for firm matches. Clone size is not always given. Where it is, it says once, few, many or a class for expanded clones.

-,TRBV7-9,TRBD2,TRBJ2-1,CASSSGGYNEQFF,TGTGCCAGCAGTTCGGGGGGATACAATGAGCAGTTCTTC
-,TRBV19,-,TRBJ1-1,CASRWTENTEAFF,TGTGCCAGTAGGTGGACAGAGAACACTGAAGCTTTCTTT
once,TRBV5-1,-,TRBJ2-7,CASSRTSGYEQYF,TGCGCCAGCAGCCGAACTTCGGGTTACGAGCAGTACTTC
-,TRBV11-2,-,TRBJ1-2,CASSLVVAYGYTF,TGTGCCAGCAGCTTAGTAGTAGCGTATGGCTACACCTTC
-,TRBV18,TRBD1,TRBJ1-5,CASRTGGLSNQPQHF,TGTGCCAGCCGGACAGGGGGCTTGAGCAATCAGCCCCAGCATTTT
-,TRBV19,-,TRBJ2-5,CASSIFTGIQETQYF,TGTGCCAGTAGTATCTTTACAGGGATCCAAGAGACCCAGTACTTC
-,TRBV7-9,TRBD1,TRBJ1-2,CASLRGTARNYGYTF,TGTGCCAGCCTCAGGGGGACAGCGAGGAACTATGGCTACACCTTC
once,TRBV25-1,-,TRBJ1-2,CASSAPGTNYGYTF,TGTGCCAGCTCCGCCCCAGGGACTAACTATGGCTACACCTTC
-,TRBV19,TRBD1,TRBJ2-1,CASNPIGTGGANEQFF,TGTGCCAGTAACCCCATCGGGACAGGGGGGGCCAATGAGCAGTTCTTC
-,TRBV19,TRBD2,TRBJ2-2,CASSIAGTSRTGELFF,TGTGCCAGTAGTATTGCCGGGACTAGCAGAACCGGGGAGCTGTTTTTT
-,TRBV10-2,TRBD1,TRBJ1-3,CASSMDRAGNTIYF,TGCGCCAGCAGTATGGACAGGGCTGGAAACACCATATATTTT
-,TRBV21-1,-,TRBJ1-2,CASTRGGNGYTF,TGTGCCAGCACTAGGGGGGGCAATGGCTACACCTTC
-,TRBV5-3,TRBD1,TRBJ2-7,CARSPTRDRYSIYEQYF,TGTGCCAGAAGCCCTACCCGGGACAGATACTCGATCTACGAGCAGTACTTC
-,TRBV19,-,TRBJ1-2,CASSIASAGNGYTF,TGTGCCAGTAGTATAGCTTCCGCCGGGAATGGCTACACCTTC
-,TRBV2,-,TRBJ1-3,CASTVMDTIYF,TGTGCCAGCACGGTAATGGACACCATATATTTT
-,TRBV11-2,-,TRBJ1-1,CASSLPGGTEAFF,TGTGCCAGCAGCCTTCCGGGGGGCACTGAAGCTTTCTTT
-,TRBV18,TRBD2,TRBJ2-1,CASSGLAGGEIYNEQFF,TGTGCCAGCTCAGGACTAGCGGGGGGGGAGATCTACAATGAGCAGTTCTTC
-,TRBV2,TRBD1,TRBJ1-4,CASSPQFASTGALGEKLFF,TGTGCCAGCAGTCCACAGTTTGCTTCAACAGGGGCTCTGGGCGAAAAACTGTTTTTT
once,TRBV5-1,-,TRBJ1-4,CASSPATNEKLFF,TGCGCCAGCAGCCCCGCAACTAATGAAAAACTGTTTTTT
-,TRBV7-3,TRBD2,TRBJ2-1,CASSYSASGTNEQFF,TGTGCCAGCAGCTATTCGGCTAGCGGGACTAATGAGCAGTTCTTC
-,TRBV18,-,TRBJ2-7,CASSPYRGSRSSYEEQYF,TGTGCCAGCTCACCCTACAGAGGGTCCCGTTCTTCCTACGAGGAGCAGTACTTC
-,TRBV30,-,TRBJ2-2,CASTGVRTGELFF,TGTGCGAGCACGGGGGTCCGCACCGGGGAGCTGTTTTTT
-,TRBV5-1,-,TRBJ2-5,CASGGDGDIGETQYF,TGCGCCAGCGGGGGAGACGGGGACATCGGAGAGACCCAGTACTTC
-,TRBV12-5,-,TRBJ2-3,CASGFGNTQYF,TGTGCTAGTGGTTTCGGGAATACGCAGTATTTT
-,TRBV19,-,TRBJ2-7,CASSTQGGTPYEQYF,TGTGCCAGTAGTACACAGGGTGGAACCCCCTACGAGCAGTACTTC
-,TRBV11-2,TRBD2,TRBJ2-1,CASSPLAGEDEQFF,TGTGCCAGCAGCCCTTTGGCGGGGGAAGATGAGCAGTTCTTC
-,TRBV28,-,TRBJ1-6,CASSTLQGKYNSPLHF,TGTGCCAGCAGTACCCTACAGGGTAAATATAATTCACCCCTCCACTTT
few,TRBV5-1,-,TRBJ1-1,CASSLRFDTEAFF,TGCGCCAGCAGCCTCAGATTCGACACTGAAGCTTTCTTT
-,TRBV19,-,TRBJ2-2,CASSHPTGELFF,TGTGCCAGTAGCCATCCCACCGGGGAGCTGTTTTTT
-,TRBV11-2,-,TRBJ1-6,CASSSQGLSYNSPLHF,TGTGCCAGCAGCTCCCAGGGCCTCAGTTATAATTCACCCCTCCACTTT
-,TRBV7-9,-,TRBJ1-2,CASSLINGQALNF,TGTGCCAGCAGCTTAATTAATGGGCAGGCGCTGAACTTC
-,TRBV2,-,TRBJ2-1,CASRDMAVEQFF,TGTGCCAGCCGGGACATGGCTGTTGAGCAGTTCTTC
-,TRBV7-8,TRBD1,TRBJ1-1,CASSSQGWDTEAFF,TGTGCCAGCAGCTCACAGGGGTGGGACACTGAAGCTTTCTTT
-,TRBV19,-,TRBJ2-6,CASSGLGLGANVLTF,TGTGCCAGTAGTGGTCTGGGGCTAGGGGCCAACGTCCTGACTTTC
-,TRBV18,-,TRBJ2-5,CASSRTQETQYF,TGTGCCAGCTCACGGACACAAGAGACCCAGTACTTC
-,TRBV5-6,TRBD1,TRBJ1-5,CASSLGDRGNQPQHF,TGTGCCAGCAGCTTGGGGGACAGAGGGAATCAGCCCCAGCATTTT
-,TRBV10-3,-,TRBJ1-2,CAIRRDIDSGGYTF,TGTGCCATCAGACGGGACATCGACTCAGGTGGCTACACCTTC
-,TRBV5-1,-,TRBJ1-2,CASSLDRAANYGYTF,TGCGCCAGCAGCTTGGACAGGGCAGCTAACTATGGCTACACCTTC
-,TRBV7-3,-,TRBJ1-2,CASSHAGQQNYGYTF,TGTGCCAGCAGCCACGCGGGGCAGCAGAATTATGGCTACACCTTC
-,TRBV5-4,TRBD1,TRBJ1-4,CASSSSGGYEKLFF,TGTGCCAGCAGCTCTTCAGGGGGATATGAAAAACTGTTTTTT
-,TRBV4-3,TRBD2,TRBJ2-3,CASSFGGSSTDTQYF,TGCGCCAGCAGTTTCGGGGGGTCCTCCACAGATACGCAGTATTTT
-,TRBV28,-,TRBJ1-2,CASSPGGGGYTF,TGTGCCAGCAGTCCCGGGGGAGGTGGCTACACCTTC
-,TRBV28,-,TRBJ2-1,CASIFPGRSEQFF,TGTGCCAGCATTTTTCCCGGTCGAAGCGAGCAGTTCTTC
-,TRBV5-5,-,TRBJ2-7,CASSIAGEQYF,TGTGCCAGCAGCATTGCGGGCGAGCAGTACTTC
-,TRBV5-4,-,TRBJ2-7,CASSLEQVNEQYF,TGTGCCAGCAGCTTGGAACAGGTAAACGAGCAGTACTTC
few,TRBV5-5,-,TRBJ1-2,CASRVSETYGYTF,TGTGCCAGCAGAGTCAGCGAAACGTATGGCTACACCTTC
-,TRBV11-2,TRBD1,TRBJ1-5,CASSPGTGTNQPQHF,TGTGCCAGCAGCCCCGGGACAGGGACTAATCAGCCCCAGCATTTT
-,TRBV5-1,-,TRBJ1-4,CASSLAGFNEKLFF,TGCGCCAGCAGCTTGGCAGGGTTTAATGAAAAACTGTTTTTT
-,TRBV19,TRBD1,TRBJ1-2,CASSINRGQANYGYTF,TGTGCCAGTAGTATTAACAGGGGCCAAGCTAACTATGGCTACACCTTC
-,TRBV24-1,TRBD1,TRBJ2-7,CATSDLCGGTEEYEQYF,TGTGCCACCAGTGATTTGTGCGGTGGGACAGAGGAGTACGAGCAGTACTTC
-,TRBV6-5,TRBD1,TRBJ1-2,CASRRGRGYGYTF,TGTGCCAGCCGCAGGGGGCGAGGCTATGGCTACACCTTC
-,TRBV7-2,-,TRBJ1-6,CASSLIGSNSPLHF,TGTGCCAGCAGCTTAATTGGCTCTAATTCACCCCTCCACTTT
once,TRBV2,TRBD2,TRBJ2-3,CASRSGGSPPADTQYF,TGTGCCAGCAGAAGCGGGGGTTCTCCCCCCGCAGATACGCAGTATTTT
-,TRBV7-9,-,TRBJ1-3,CASSDGLDTIYF,TGTGCCAGCAGTGATGGACTAGACACCATATATTTT
-,TRBV28,-,TRBJ1-2,CASSSYGYTF,TGTGCCAGCTCTAGCTATGGCTACACCTTC